The 9 T cell receptor beta chains given below trace back to one sample, sequenced in a study of T cell responses to AZD1222 COVID-19 vaccine (dated by TCRdb to about 2021). The sample's time point label, in plain terms: about 28 days (+/-7) after the second vaccine dose. Receptor amplification or capture employed the immunoSEQ multiplex PCR assay. TCRdb mirrors the immuneACCESS table, restricted to in-frame sequences. Some clones are absent from its copies; in checked studies, under half trace to an unresolved V gene, and the reason for the others is unknown. Recorded for this sample are 95,000 to 150,000 clones; approximately 86% of them occurred a single time. Jointly, the top ten make up 3% of the sample. The sequencing used peripheral blood, collected 28 days after the second AZD1222 dose. These TCRs come from an adult who received the AZD1222 COVID-19 vaccine.

The chain is built from TRBV6-5 and TRBJ1-2; 8 bases are a match to TRBD1. J lost 6 bases, V lost 6 bases, and 12 bases had no gene match. Germline loops: CDR1 MNHEY, CDR2 SVGAGI. The CDR3 consists of 15 residues. CDR3 bases: TGTGCCAGCAGCCTTGGAGGAGGACAGGGAGATGGCTACACCTTC. Its protein is CASSLGGGQGDGYTF.

The chain is built from TRBV3-1 (or the pseudogene TRBV3-2) and TRBJ2-3, with 7 bases aligning to TRBD2. Trimming at V came to 0 bases and at J to 1 base, leaving 4 bases not matched to a gene. Germline V CDR1 and CDR2: LGHDT, YNNKEL (reference sequence). This CDR3 spans 16 amino acids. The CDR3 nucleotides are TGTGCCAGCAGCCAAGATATTGGGGGGGGCACAGATACGCAGTATTTT. It yields the protein CASSQDIGGGTDTQYF.

The chain combines TRBV6-5 with TRBJ1-2; the D gene is possibly TRBD1 (6 bases). Germline V gene lookup returns CDR1 MNHEY and CDR2 SVGAGI. This CDR3 comprises 14 residues. Trimming shortened V by 6 bases and J by 6 bases, and 17 bases separated the two germline ends. For the CDR3, the DNA is TGTGCCAGCAGGCAACCGCGGGGGGGCGATGGCTACACCTTC. It codes for CASRQPRGGDGYTF.

The chain carries TRBV29-1 and TRBJ2-7, with 7 bases matching TRBD2. The V and J ends lost 4 bases and 3 bases, in that order; junction bases with no gene match: 3. The CDR3 contains 12 residues. Germline V gives CDR1 SQVTM, CDR2 ANQGSEA. Written as DNA, the CDR3 is TGCAGCGTTGTATCGGGGGGCTACGAGCAGTACTTC. Residues: CSVVSGGYEQYF.

Note on this clone: A read error may account for a junction end that differs from germline. This chain links TRBV19 with TRBJ1-1; possible D gene TRBD1, 6 bases. There are 15 residues in the CDR3. Per germline, CDR1 LNHDA and CDR2 SQIVND (reference sequence). CDR3 in DNA: TGTGCCAGTAGTACCCTGACGAGGGGGGTCGATTCAGGCCTCTTT. It specifies CASSTLTRGVDSGLF.

This sequence joins TRBV9 and TRBJ2-5; no definite D call. CDR3 length equals 15 residues. Trimming took off 3 bases at V and 1 base at J, with 13 bases between the two ends. From germline, CDR1 is SGDLS and CDR2 YYNGEE. The CDR3 protein is CASSARPGPQETQYF. In DNA, the CDR3 is TGTGCCAGCAGCGCAAGGCCAGGTCCCCAAGAGACCCAGTACTTC. Variable domain in full (rest from reference TRBV9 and TRBJ2-5): DSGVTQTPKHLITATGQRVTLRCSPRSGDLSVYWYQQSLDQGLQFLIQYYNGEERAKGNILERFSAQQFPDLHSELNLSSLELGDSALYFCASSARPGPQETQYFGPGTRLLVL.

V is TRBV6-5 and J is TRBJ1-1; 7 bases line up with TRBD1. Germline V gene data show CDR1 as MNHEY and CDR2 as SVGAGI. The V and J ends lost 7 bases and 0 bases, in that order; junction bases with no gene match: 5. This CDR3 has 14 amino acids. This chain's CDR3 is CASMTGQLNTEAFF. CDR3 DNA sequence: TGTGCCAGCATGACGGGACAGTTGAACACTGAAGCTTTCTTT.

V and J are TRBV7-9 and TRBJ1-5; D not resolved. V was trimmed by 5 bases and J by 0 bases, leaving 8 bases between them. Germline V gives CDR1 SEHNR, CDR2 FQNEAQ (reference sequence). This CDR3 spans 14 amino acids. This CDR3 reads CASSPTASNQPQHF. CDR3 nucleotide sequence: TGTGCCAGCAGCCCTACAGCTAGCAATCAGCCCCAGCATTTT.

The chain joins TRBV11-3 to TRBJ1-1; tentative D call: TRBD1 (5 bases). There are 14 residues in the CDR3. The V gene's germline CDR1 is SGHNT and CDR2 YENEEA. V lost 5 bases to trimming and J lost 1 base, with 11 bases between them. Here the CDR3 reads CASSRVGTNTEAFF. Here the CDR3 DNA reads TGTGCCAGCAGCCGGGTGGGGACGAACACTGAAGCTTTCTTT.